The clone carrying this T cell receptor beta chain was observed once. The antigen is unknown. Per the original methods: Sequence data from immunoSEQ were junction-only and lacked quality scores; consequently, filtering differed. Method: immunoSEQ multiplex PCR; TCRdb's copy keeps in-frame clones and lacks some. The DNA gave D and trimming, while V, J and clone size come from that table. The table records over 850,000 clones, 70% to 80% of them present only once. The data originate from a study of shared clonotypes between healthy human individuals. Notes on the study in general: Relative to clonotypes present in all four donors, those not shared had lower generation probabilities. Naive CD4 clonotype sharing across a handful of donors was about 5%.

The CDR3 consists of 13 residues. The V end was cut by 7 bases, the J end by 6 bases, with 14 bases between. Germline V gene sequence: CDR1 SGHRS, CDR2 YFSETQ. This chain uses TRBV5-1 with TRBJ2-1; D might be TRBD2 (6 bases). Sequences were obtained from memory CD4+ T cells from PBMCs. Sample subset: CD45RA-negative fraction. This receptor was identified in a man younger than 35 in good health. Some clones in this sample may be carry-over from other donors' samples. The chain's CDR3 is CASCPPGGNEQFF. CDR3 DNA: TGCGCCAGCTGCCCCCCCGGGGGCAATGAGCAGTTCTTC.